This entry concerns a single T cell receptor (beta chain). The CDR3 has 12 amino acids. V lost 5 bases and J lost 5, with 8 bases in between. The germline CDR1 and CDR2 sequences are SGHTA and FQGNSA. This sample is drawn from a study of PD-1 and CTLA-4 blockade in melanoma. Assay used: immunoSEQ multiplex PCR; TCRdb lists only in-frame clones, some missing. The data hold approximately 33,000 clones, with roughly 90% observed a single time. The sequence derives from a human donor with melanoma. Material: CD8+ T cells from peripheral blood, obtained from a patient given anti-PD-1 treatment. This chain joins TRBV7-2 and TRBJ2-3; D unclear. The CDR3 loop is CASSPPGDTQYF. The CDR3 nucleotides read TGTGCCAGCAGCCCCCCGGGAGATACGCAGTATTTT. The complete variable domain, with remaining parts taken from reference TRBV7-2 and TRBJ2-3, reads GAGVSQSPSNKVTEKGKDVELRCDPISGHTALYWYRQSLGQGLEFLIYFQGNSAPDKSGLPSDRFSAERTGGSVSTLTIQRTQQEDSAVYLCASSPPGDTQYFGPGTRLTVL.